Reported below is one T cell receptor beta chain. What it binds is unknown. The PCR contained 60 Vbeta and 13 Jbeta primers. Clones were sequenced by immunoSEQ multiplex PCR, and TCRdb holds only the in-frame ones, with some missing. The sample yields approximately 210,000 clones, 70% to 80% seen once. This entry is derived from a study of cytomegalovirus exposure and HLA in healthy donors. Findings and caveats of the study: Looking again later, the authors saw that most CMV-associated TCR beta chains seemed HLA-restricted. TCR beta V- and J-gene trimming was later associated with a missense DCLRE1C variant. With high specificity and sensitivity, the classifier reportedly diagnosed cytomegalovirus status. Earlier results showed most TCR beta V segments being productive about 87% or about 30% of the time.

Germline V CDR1 and CDR2: LGHNA, YSLEER. The CDR3 loop spans 17 amino acids. Losses at the gene ends were 3 bases for V and 6 bases for J; bases not matched to a gene: 9. The chain combines TRBV4-3 with TRBJ2-2; 11 positions agree with TRBD2. The receptor's source is a girl aged 5-17 years in good health and CMV-seropositive. Sequencing was performed on PBMCs. The CDR3: CASSHLLSGGASGELFF. In DNA form, the CDR3 reads TGCGCCAGCAGCCACCTCCTTAGCGGGGGGGCTTCCGGGGAGCTGTTTTTT.